A selection of T cell receptor beta chains follows, all from one sample in a study of OX40 agonist ivuxolimab in advanced cancers. Assay used: immunoSEQ multiplex PCR; TCRdb lists only in-frame clones, some missing. The table includes roughly 63,000 clones, approximately 86% detected once. The input for sequencing was CD4+ or CD8+ T cells sorted from blood, taken in a trial of the OX40 agonist ivuxolimab. Receptors originate from an adult with an advanced solid tumor such as melanoma, head and neck, liver or kidney cancer. CDR3s include the opening cysteine and the closing phenylalanine or tryptophan. The order of the fields is J gene, D gene, clone size, V gene, CDR3 DNA, CDR3 protein. The D gene is left open where the match is weak. Clone size is stated in some rows and not others, as once, few, many or a class when expanded.

j_gene: TRBJ2-5; d_gene: -; abundance: -; v_gene: TRBV19; CDR3nt: TGTGCCAGTAGTAGGCTGCAAGAGACCCAGTACTTC; CDR3aa: CASSRLQETQYF
j_gene: TRBJ1-5; d_gene: -; abundance: -; v_gene: TRBV6-6; CDR3nt: TGTGCCAGCAGTTCCCGGCAGGGCCGGAATCAGCCCCAGCATTTT; CDR3aa: CASSSRQGRNQPQHF
j_gene: TRBJ1-5; d_gene: -; abundance: -; v_gene: TRBV6-1; CDR3nt: TGTGCCAGCAGTGAAGTCGAAGGGGTCCAGCCCCAGCATTTT; CDR3aa: CASSEVEGVQPQHF
j_gene: TRBJ2-2; d_gene: -; abundance: -; v_gene: TRBV4-2; CDR3nt: TGTGCCAGCAGCCCGGGGCTGGGACAGAACACCGGGGAGCTGTTTTTT; CDR3aa: CASSPGLGQNTGELFF
j_gene: TRBJ2-7; d_gene: TRBD1; abundance: -; v_gene: TRBV27; CDR3nt: TGTGCCAGCAGAAAGCCCGGGACAGGGTCCTACGAGCAGTACTTC; CDR3aa: CASRKPGTGSYEQYF
j_gene: TRBJ2-4; d_gene: -; abundance: -; v_gene: TRBV6-1; CDR3nt: TGTGCCAGCAGTGAAGGGCCGGGACTCCCAGCCAAAAACATTCAGTACTTC; CDR3aa: CASSEGPGLPAKNIQYF
j_gene: TRBJ1-1; d_gene: TRBD1; abundance: -; v_gene: TRBV10-3; CDR3nt: TGTGCCATCAGCTATACAGGGGCGAAGAACACTGAAGCTTTCTTT; CDR3aa: CAISYTGAKNTEAFF
j_gene: TRBJ1-5; d_gene: TRBD1; abundance: once; v_gene: TRBV4-1; CDR3nt: TGCGCCAGCAGCCAAGAAGTGACAGGGGATCAGCCCCAGCATTTT; CDR3aa: CASSQEVTGDQPQHF
j_gene: TRBJ2-1; d_gene: -; abundance: -; v_gene: TRBV9; CDR3nt: TGTGCCAGCAGCGTAGAGGCGTTCTCCTACAATGAGCAGTTCTTC; CDR3aa: CASSVEAFSYNEQFF
j_gene: TRBJ2-7; d_gene: -; abundance: -; v_gene: TRBV5-1; CDR3nt: TGCGCCAGTCGTGCGGGCTCGCCCTCCTACGAGCAGTACTTC; CDR3aa: CASRAGSPSYEQYF
j_gene: TRBJ2-1; d_gene: -; abundance: few; v_gene: TRBV28; CDR3nt: TGTGCCAGCAGCGGAAACAATGAGCAGTTCTTC; CDR3aa: CASSGNNEQFF
j_gene: TRBJ1-2; d_gene: TRBD1; abundance: once; v_gene: TRBV19; CDR3nt: TGTGCCAGTAGTCACTTTGGACAGGGCTATGGCTACACCTTC; CDR3aa: CASSHFGQGYGYTF
j_gene: TRBJ2-7; d_gene: -; abundance: -; v_gene: TRBV4-1; CDR3nt: TGCGCCAGCAGCCAGACCCGGACGAGTTCCTACGAGCAGTACTTC; CDR3aa: CASSQTRTSSYEQYF
j_gene: TRBJ1-6; d_gene: TRBD1; abundance: -; v_gene: TRBV7-9; CDR3nt: TGTGCCAGCAACAAGGGGGCATCCTATAATTCACCCCTCCACTTT; CDR3aa: CASNKGASYNSPLHF
j_gene: TRBJ2-2; d_gene: -; abundance: -; v_gene: TRBV9; CDR3nt: TGTGCCAGCAGCGTAGCCCCGACTAGCACCGGGGAGCTGTTTTTT; CDR3aa: CASSVAPTSTGELFF
j_gene: TRBJ2-2; d_gene: TRBD1; abundance: few; v_gene: TRBV4-3; CDR3nt: TGCGCCAGCAGCCAAGATAGAGTAGGGACAGGGATCACCGGGGAGCTGTTTTTT; CDR3aa: CASSQDRVGTGITGELFF
j_gene: TRBJ1-2; d_gene: TRBD1; abundance: -; v_gene: TRBV5-1; CDR3nt: TGCGCCAGCAGCTTGGATACAGGGGGCGCATCAGGCTACACCTTC; CDR3aa: CASSLDTGGASGYTF
j_gene: TRBJ2-7; d_gene: -; abundance: -; v_gene: TRBV5-4; CDR3nt: TGTGCCAGCAGCTTACCCGGGGACGGATCCTACGAGCAGTACTTC; CDR3aa: CASSLPGDGSYEQYF